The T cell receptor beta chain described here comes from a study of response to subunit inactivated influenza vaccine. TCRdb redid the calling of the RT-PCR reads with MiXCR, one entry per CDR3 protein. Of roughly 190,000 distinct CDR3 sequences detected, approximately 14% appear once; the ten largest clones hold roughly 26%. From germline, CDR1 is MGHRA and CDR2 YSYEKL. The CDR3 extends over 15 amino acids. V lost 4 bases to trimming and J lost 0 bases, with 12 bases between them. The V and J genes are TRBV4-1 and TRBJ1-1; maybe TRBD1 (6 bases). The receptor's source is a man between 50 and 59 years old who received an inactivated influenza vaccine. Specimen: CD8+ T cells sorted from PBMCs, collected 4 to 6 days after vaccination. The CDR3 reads CASSRGQFLNTEAFF. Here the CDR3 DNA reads TGCGCCAGCAGCCGTGGACAGTTCCTGAACACTGAAGCTTTCTTT.